This T cell receptor beta chain was sequenced during a study of cytomegalovirus exposure and HLA in healthy donors. Study-level points and caveats: In a later analysis, a missense DCLRE1C variant was linked to TCR beta V- and J-gene trimming.

Trimming removed 2 bases from V and 0 bases from J, with 10 bases in between. The CDR3 has 16 amino acids. Per the germline V gene, CDR1 is LNHDA and CDR2 is SQIVND (reference sequence). About this clone: The antigen remains unidentified.

The study ran its PCR with 60 Vbeta and 13 Jbeta primers. Produced via immunoSEQ multiplex PCR; TCRdb's table is partial and in-frame only. The top ten clones hold roughly 0.9% of a sample with approximately 140,000 clones, around 77% of them seen once. This sequence was found in a woman aged 60-75 years in good health and CMV-seronegative. The chain uses TRBV19 and TRBJ1-4; the D is unclear. The material sequenced was PBMCs. CDR3 residues: CASSIRTGTTNEKLFF. The CDR3 nucleotides are TGTGCCAGTAGTATAAGGACTGGGACAACTAATGAAAAACTGTTTTTT. The complete variable domain, with remaining parts taken from reference TRBV19 and TRBJ1-4, reads DGGITQSPKYLFRKEGQNVTLSCEQNLNHDAMYWYRQDPGQGLRLIYYSQIVNDFQKGDIAEGYSVSREKKESFPLTVTSAQKNPTAFYLCASSIRTGTTNEKLFFGSGTQLSVL.